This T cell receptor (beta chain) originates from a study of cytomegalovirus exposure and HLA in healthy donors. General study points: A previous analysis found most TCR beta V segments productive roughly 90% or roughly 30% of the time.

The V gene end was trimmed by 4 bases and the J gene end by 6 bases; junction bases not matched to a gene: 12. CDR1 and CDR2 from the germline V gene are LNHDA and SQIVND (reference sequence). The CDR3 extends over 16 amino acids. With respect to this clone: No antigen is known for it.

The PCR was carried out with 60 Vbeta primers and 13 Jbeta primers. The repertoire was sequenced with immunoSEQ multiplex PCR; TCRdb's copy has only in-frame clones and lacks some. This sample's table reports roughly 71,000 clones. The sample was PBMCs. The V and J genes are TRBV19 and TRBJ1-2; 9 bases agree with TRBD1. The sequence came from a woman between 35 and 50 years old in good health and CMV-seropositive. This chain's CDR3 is CASSTRSSQGADGYTF. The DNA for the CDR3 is TGTGCCAGTAGTACTCGATCTTCACAGGGGGCGGATGGCTACACCTTC.